This T cell receptor beta chain came from a study of human T cells and chemical hapten exposure. This clonotype appeared many times. At one end the junction does not follow the germline gene, possibly because of a read error. Time point indicated: healthy volunteer bleed at 6 weeks. Total RNA was extracted from unfractionated whole blood. TCRdb itself ran the RACE reads through MiXCR, one entry per CDR3 protein. The sample has some 81,000 distinct CDR3 sequences, approximately 8.6% seen once; the top ten hold less than 2%. Sequenced input: whole blood. This sequence originates from a female donor in good health. Some clones in this sample may be carry-over from other donors' samples.

The CDR3 nucleotides read TGTGCCAGCAGCTTAGTGGGTTCACCCCTCCACTTT. Its translation: CASSLVGSPLHF. The chain is built from TRBV12-3 or TRBV12-4 and TRBJ1-6; D gene unclear. The CDR3 has 12 amino acids.